These T cell receptor beta chains were read from a single sample in a study of T cell changes during pregnancy in multiple sclerosis. Method: immunoSEQ multiplex PCR; TCRdb's copy keeps in-frame clones and lacks some. This repertoire shows 20,000 to 25,000 clones, 85% to 90% found once; its top ten account for 7.5% to 9%. Sequencing was performed on CD8+ T cells from peripheral blood mononuclear cells, taken before pregnancy. These receptor sequences come from a female donor with multiple sclerosis, enrolled in a pregnancy study. CDR3s include the opening cysteine and the closing phenylalanine or tryptophan. D genes are given only for firm matches. Clone size is shown for a subset of rows, as once, few, many or a class of expanded clone.

clone size	J gene	D gene	V gene	CDR3 DNA	CDR3 protein
-	TRBJ2-1	-	TRBV6-5	TGTGCCAGCAGTTACTCCTCCAATGAGCAGTTCTTC	CASSYSSNEQFF
-	TRBJ2-1	-	TRBV5-4	TGTGCCAGCAGCTTCGGAGTTAGCGGTGAGCAGTTCTTC	CASSFGVSGEQFF
-	TRBJ1-1	TRBD1	TRBV2	TGTGCCCATATCGGACAGGGGGTCACTGAAGCTTTCTTT	CAHIGQGVTEAFF
-	TRBJ2-1	-	TRBV7-9	TGTGCCAGCAGCTTCGCCAGATCCAACAATGAGCAGTTCTTC	CASSFARSNNEQFF
-	TRBJ2-5	-	TRBV29-1	TGCAGCGGGAACTTCGGGGAGACCCAGTACTTC	CSGNFGETQYF
few	TRBJ2-7	TRBD1	TRBV2	TGTGCCAGCAGCGCGATACGACAGGGGTATCTGGACGAGCAGTACTTC	CASSAIRQGYLDEQYF
-	TRBJ2-7	-	TRBV4-1	TGCGCCAGCAGCCAAGTCCCCTTACTCGAGTCGTCCTACGAGCAGTACTTC	CASSQVPLLESSYEQYF
-	TRBJ1-1	-	TRBV5-4	TGTGCCAGCAGCTTAAACGAGGCTGAAGCTTTCTTT	CASSLNEAEAFF
-	TRBJ1-2	-	TRBV12-5	TGTGCTAGTGGTAAGGACGGACTCTATGGCTACACCTTC	CASGKDGLYGYTF
once	TRBJ2-7	-	TRBV10-3	TGTGCCATCAGTGAGGGGGACTCCTCATACGAGCAGTACTTC	CAISEGDSSYEQYF
-	TRBJ2-1	TRBD2	TRBV18	TGTGCCAGCTCACTTGGTACTAGCGGGAGGTGGAATGAGCAGTTCTTC	CASSLGTSGRWNEQFF
-	TRBJ2-1	-	TRBV11-1	TGTGCCAGCAGCTTACTGGAGAACAATGAGCAGTTCTTC	CASSLLENNEQFF
-	TRBJ2-7	TRBD1	TRBV28	TGTGCCAGCAAGAAACCCGGGACAGGGGACTACGAGCAGTACTTC	CASKKPGTGDYEQYF
-	TRBJ2-3	TRBD2	TRBV5-1	TGCGCCAGCAGCCCACCGGGACTAGCGGGCACCGACACAGATACGCAGTATTTT	CASSPPGLAGTDTDTQYF
-	TRBJ2-2	-	TRBV12-5	TGTGCTAGTGGTTTGGCTAGTACAGGTCCCACCGGGGAGCTGTTTTTT	CASGLASTGPTGELFF
-	TRBJ2-7	TRBD2	TRBV27	TGTGCCAGCAGTTTGTCCGGGACTAGCGGGAGTTTCTACGAGCAGTACTTC	CASSLSGTSGSFYEQYF
-	TRBJ2-7	-	TRBV6-5	TGTGCCAGCAGTTACACAGCATCCTACGAGCAGTACTTC	CASSYTASYEQYF
-	TRBJ2-5	TRBD2	TRBV2	TGTGCCAGCGCAAAACAACTAGCGGGAGGGGGGACCCAGTACTTC	CASAKQLAGGGTQYF
few	TRBJ2-2	TRBD1	TRBV6-1	TGTGCCAGCAGTGAGGGGGCCGGGACAGGGGGCAGGAAGCTGTTTTTT	CASSEGAGTGGRKLFF
-	TRBJ2-7	-	TRBV9	TGTGCCAGCAGCGCCGCAGCGGCCGTTACCTACGAGCAGTACTTC	CASSAAAAVTYEQYF
-	TRBJ1-5	-	TRBV7-9	TGTGCCAGCAGCCCGGGAAATCAGCCCCAGCATTTT	CASSPGNQPQHF
-	TRBJ2-7	-	TRBV9	TGTGCCAGCAGCGTAGTGGGCCCTATCTACGAGCAGTACTTC	CASSVVGPIYEQYF
-	TRBJ1-5	TRBD1	TRBV19	TGTGCCAGCAAGCTCGGGACAGGGGCCCAGCCCCAGCATTTT	CASKLGTGAQPQHF
-	TRBJ2-7	TRBD2	TRBV7-9	TGTGCCAGCAGCGGGACTAGCGGGAGGCTATTGGTGGGCGAGCAGTACTTC	CASSGTSGRLLVGEQYF
-	TRBJ1-1	-	TRBV5-6	TGTGCCAGCAGCGGGGCGACAGATTTGAACACTGAAGCTTTCTTT	CASSGATDLNTEAFF
-	TRBJ2-7	-	TRBV29-1	TGCAGCGTTGTGGGGGGGGCTGGAAACGAGCAGTACTTC	CSVVGGAGNEQYF
medium-sized	TRBJ2-7	TRBD1	TRBV6-1	TGTGCCAGCAGTGAAGGGACAGGGGGCTCCTACGAGCAGTACTTC	CASSEGTGGSYEQYF
-	TRBJ1-2	-	TRBV14	TGTGCCAGCAGCCAAGATGCGGTTTGGCAGGGGAACTATGGCTACACCTTC	CASSQDAVWQGNYGYTF
once	TRBJ2-5	TRBD2	TRBV5-1	TGCGCCAGCAGCCGTACTAGCGGGCACTGGTACCAAGAGACCCAGTACTTC	CASSRTSGHWYQETQYF
-	TRBJ2-1	-	TRBV21-1	TGTGCCAGCAGCAAAATGAATCCCCGGGTCCGAAGCTCCTACAATGAGCAGTTCTTC	CASSKMNPRVRSSYNEQFF
-	TRBJ2-3	-	TRBV4-2	TGTGCCAGCAGCCCTCACAGCGGAGGATCAGCGGTGGGTTCCACAGATACGCAGTATTTT	CASSPHSGGSAVGSTDTQYF
once	TRBJ2-7	-	TRBV7-7	TGTGCCAGCAGCTTAGCACTTCGTCACGAGCAGTACTTC	CASSLALRHEQYF
once	TRBJ1-1	-	TRBV5-1	TGCGCCAGCAGCTTGGCTTTTGAGGGTCGGACTGAAGCTTTCTTT	CASSLAFEGRTEAFF
-	TRBJ2-2	TRBD2	TRBV29-1	TGCAGCGTTGCAACTAGCGGGAGGGCCAACACCGGGGAGCTGTTTTTT	CSVATSGRANTGELFF
once	TRBJ2-1	TRBD2	TRBV10-3	TGTGCCACGGGACTAGCGGGAGGGCATCATGAGCAGTTCTTC	CATGLAGGHHEQFF
-	TRBJ2-1	-	TRBV6-5	TGTGCCAGCAGTTTTGGGTCGGGGGAGCAGTTCTTC	CASSFGSGEQFF
-	TRBJ2-1	TRBD2	TRBV4-1	TGCGCCAGCCGCGGGGGTATAGCGAGTTCGGGCGAGCAGTTCTTC	CASRGGIASSGEQFF
-	TRBJ2-1	-	TRBV9	TGTGCCAGCAGCGCCCCGTGGCGGGAATCCTACAATGAGCAGTTCTTC	CASSAPWRESYNEQFF
-	TRBJ1-1	-	TRBV19	TGTGCCAGTAGAGGGGAGGAGAACACTGAAGCTTTCTTT	CASRGEENTEAFF
-	TRBJ1-5	TRBD1	TRBV5-4	TGTGCCAGCAGCTTGGGGCCTAGGGGGCATCAGCCCCAGCATTTT	CASSLGPRGHQPQHF
once	TRBJ2-5	TRBD2	TRBV5-4	TGTGCCAGCAGCTTGCGGGAGGGGGAGACCCAGTACTTC	CASSLREGETQYF
-	TRBJ1-2	-	TRBV9	TGTGCCAGCAGCGCCTCGGAAGGACTACTAGGGAGGGGCTACACCTTC	CASSASEGLLGRGYTF
-	TRBJ1-2	TRBD1	TRBV7-6	TGTGCCAGCAGCGTACTTTGGGACAGGGCAAACTATGGCTACACCTTC	CASSVLWDRANYGYTF
-	TRBJ2-5	-	TRBV4-1	TGCGCCAGCAGCCAAGATGCTGCTGCAAGAGGGACCCAGTACTTC	CASSQDAAARGTQYF
-	TRBJ2-7	TRBD1	TRBV7-9	TGTGCCAGCAGCCACCGGGACAGTAGTTACGAGCAGTACTTC	CASSHRDSSYEQYF
-	TRBJ1-1	-	TRBV13	TGTGCCAGCAGAGACTTACAGGTTGAAGCTTTCTTT	CASRDLQVEAFF
-	TRBJ1-5	TRBD1	TRBV7-3	TGTGCCAGCAGCTTGACTGACAGGGGTTTCCAGCCCCAGCATTTT	CASSLTDRGFQPQHF
-	TRBJ2-7	TRBD2	TRBV5-1	TGCGCCAGCAGCGTAGGACTAGCGGGATTCTACGAGCAGTACTTC	CASSVGLAGFYEQYF
-	TRBJ1-2	-	TRBV7-9	TGTGCCAGCAGCTCGGCTAGGACACTCACTGGAGGCTACACCTTC	CASSSARTLTGGYTF
-	TRBJ1-5	-	TRBV15	TGTGCCACCAGCAGAGACCGGGACACATATAGCAATCAGCCCCAGCATTTT	CATSRDRDTYSNQPQHF
-	TRBJ2-1	TRBD2	TRBV29-1	TGCAGCGTTCTAGCGGGAGGGGGCAATGAGCAGTTCTTC	CSVLAGGGNEQFF
-	TRBJ1-1	-	TRBV15	TGTGCCACCAGCCCTGCGGGAGGAGGGTCGGGGAACACTGAAGCTTTCTTT	CATSPAGGGSGNTEAFF
-	TRBJ2-7	TRBD1	TRBV28	TGTGCCAGCACCGGGGCGGGACAGGGGGACAACGAGCAGTACTTC	CASTGAGQGDNEQYF